Reported below is one T cell receptor (beta chain). Its matching antigen is unknown. TCRdb keeps only in-frame clones here, not all; method: immunoSEQ multiplex PCR. The sample lists fewer than 80,000 clones; just over 95% were seen once. This entry is derived from a study of cytomegalovirus exposure and HLA in healthy donors. Study-wide results and limits: Later, an analysis found that TCR clusters from the first cohort tended to co-occur in the roughly 120 validation repertoires. It was reported that the classifier diagnosed cytomegalovirus status with high specificity and sensitivity in both the original and validation cohorts.

Germline CDR1 and CDR2: SQVTM and ANQGSEA. This CDR3 region has 14 residues. The V and J ends lost 6 bases and 2 bases, in that order; junction bases with no gene match: 6. This TCR was sampled from a woman aged 18 to 35 in good health and CMV-seropositive. What was sequenced was PBMCs. This chain joins TRBV29-1 and TRBJ2-2, with TRBD1 matching 7 bases. In DNA, the CDR3 is TGCAGCGTAGGGACAGCGACAAACACCGGGGAGCTGTTTTTT. Translated, it gives CSVGTATNTGELFF.